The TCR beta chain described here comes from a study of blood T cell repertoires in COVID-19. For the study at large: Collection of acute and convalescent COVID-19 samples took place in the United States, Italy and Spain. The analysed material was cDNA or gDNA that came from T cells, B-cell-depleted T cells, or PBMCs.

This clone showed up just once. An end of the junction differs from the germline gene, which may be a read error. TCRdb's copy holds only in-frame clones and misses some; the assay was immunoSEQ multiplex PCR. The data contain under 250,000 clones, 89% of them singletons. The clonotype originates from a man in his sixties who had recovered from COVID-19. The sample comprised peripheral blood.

For the CDR3, the DNA is TGTGCCAGCAGTTCCCCCGGGACTAGAATACAAATCTTC. Protein sequence: CASSSPGTRIQIF. V usage is TRBV6-5 and J usage is TRBJ2-1; 8 bases map to TRBD2. Germline V lookup: CDR1 MNHEY, CDR2 SVGAGI. This CDR3 spans 13 amino acids.